The 6 T cell receptor beta chains below all came from one sample that was sequenced in a study of OX40 agonist ivuxolimab in advanced cancers. Here immunoSEQ multiplex PCR was the method, and the copy in TCRdb shows in-frame clones only, minus some. The table lists 21,000 or so clones, about 87% of them singletons. The sequencing here drew on CD4+ or CD8+ T cells sorted from blood, taken in a trial of the OX40 agonist ivuxolimab. Receptors originate from an adult with an advanced solid tumor such as melanoma, head and neck, liver or kidney cancer.

This chain joins TRBV7-2 and TRBJ1-1, with 8 bases fitting TRBD1. Germline CDR1 reads SGHTA; CDR2 reads FQGNSA. This CDR3 contains 16 residues. V lost 1 base, J lost 3 bases, and 7 bases stayed unmatched. Here the CDR3 DNA reads TGTGCCAGCAGCTTAGTCCAGGGGGCGCCGTACACTGAAGCTTTCTTT. This gives the protein CASSLVQGAPYTEAFF.

This sequence joins TRBV7-8 and TRBJ1-3; D is ambiguous. V lost 2 bases to trimming and J lost 0 bases, with 8 bases between them. In germline, CDR1 is SGHVS, CDR2 FQNEAQ. The CDR3 runs 15 residues. The CDR3 nucleotides read TGTGCCAGCAGCTTATCGTGGTCCTCTGGAAACACCATATATTTT. This gives the protein CASSLSWSSGNTIYF.

This chain uses TRBV6-5 with TRBJ2-7; D is perhaps TRBD1 (6 bases). Looked up from germline, CDR1 is MNHEY and CDR2 is SVGAGI. The CDR3 sequence is 15 residues long. Deletions cut 6 bases from V and 7 bases from J, with 22 bases between. For the CDR3, the DNA is TGTGCCAGCAGAGATCAGGGGCCCCATACGGCGGAGCAGTACTTC. Translating it yields CASRDQGPHTAEQYF.

J is TRBJ2-1 and V is TRBV27; 7 bases line up with TRBD2. This CDR3 has 15 residues. Germline CDR1 and CDR2: MNHEY and SMNVEV (reference sequence). The V segment lost 6 bases and the J segment 7 bases; nucleotides outside the gene matches: 12. The CDR3, as DNA: TGTGCCAGCAGGACTTTGACGGGGGGTCCAAATGAGCAGTTCTTC. Translating gives CASRTLTGGPNEQFF.

This sequence joins TRBV9 and TRBJ1-1; possibly TRBD1 for D (5 bases). The V end was cut by 9 bases, the J end by 5 bases, with 14 bases between. The V gene's germline CDR1 is SGDLS and CDR2 YYNGEE. CDR3 length: 12 amino acids. The CDR3 loop reads CATRDLSTEAFF. For the CDR3, the DNA is TGTGCCACCCGGGACCTTTCGACTGAAGCTTTCTTT.

This chain links TRBV5-3 with TRBJ1-6; 7 positions match TRBD1. TRBV5-3 is an ORF, with its function uncertain. V lost 4 bases, J lost 4 bases, and 14 bases stayed unmatched. This CDR3 spans 18 amino acids. CDR3 bases: TGTGCCAGAAGCCCCTCCGAAAGGGACAGACGATATAATTCACCCCTCCACTTT. It codes for CARSPSERDRRYNSPLHF.